This paragraph reports one TCR beta chain. These data originate in a study of cytomegalovirus exposure and HLA in healthy donors. PCR involved 60 Vbeta and 13 Jbeta primers. Assay used: immunoSEQ multiplex PCR; TCRdb lists only in-frame clones, some missing. The sample lists about 160,000 clones, approximately 80% seen once, with less than 3% in the top ten. This TCR was recovered from a male donor in good health and CMV-seronegative. The sequencing sample was made of PBMCs.

CDR3 DNA sequence: TGTGCCAGCAGTCCAGGGGGCGGCTACACCTTC. As protein: CASSPGGGYTF. The chain is built from TRBV5-4 and TRBJ1-2; 8 bases match TRBD1. CDR3 length: 11 residues. Germline trimming cut 5 bases from V and 8 bases from J; bases unmatched to any gene: 2. Germline V gives CDR1 SGHNT, CDR2 YYREEE (reference sequence).